This T cell receptor (beta chain) was retrieved from a study of beta chain features in type 1 diabetes. The study's findings and limits: Shorter TCRB CDR3s, moderately but significantly so, were found in Type 1 diabetes patients in all four CD4+ subsets.

A remark on this clone: The antigen is not known. In the same sample, other DNA sequences code for this CDR3.

CDR3 length: 12 amino acids. V lost 5 bases and J lost 0, with 2 bases in between. Germline V gives CDR1 SQVTM, CDR2 ANQGSEA. All of the isolated RNA was reverse transcribed, so expressed TCRB transcripts were sequenced. Naive, central memory and regulatory T cell samples produced a mean of approximately 3.6 million reads. Produced via immunoSEQ multiplex PCR; TCRdb's table is partial and in-frame only. The sample yields a few hundred thousand clones, 16% seen once. The TCR sequence derives from a man aged 30 to 39 with type 1 diabetes. The gene calls are TRBV29-1 and TRBJ2-6, with D unresolved. Sequenced sample: naive CD4+ T cells from blood. DNA of the CDR3: TGCAGCGTTACCTCTGGGGCCAACGTCCTGACTTTC. Protein product: CSVTSGANVLTF.